This is a list of T cell receptor beta chains from one sample in a study of identifying expanded T cells in peripheral blood. Some clones are missing from TCRdb's copy, which holds only in-frame ones; the method was immunoSEQ multiplex PCR. In the table there are some 120,000 clones, approximately 84% of which are singletons. Sequenced material: blood. These receptors came from a person between 18 and 75 years old in good health. Both conserved end residues are part of each CDR3. The D gene is left open where the match is weak. Rows give clone size only sometimes, using once, few, many, or a class for an expanded clone.

d_call j_call clone_size v_call cdr3_nt cdr3_aa
TRBD1 TRBJ1-4 few TRBV10-2 TGCGCCAGCTCGGGAGGACAGGGAATTAATGAAAAACTGTTTTTT CASSGGQGINEKLFF
. TRBJ1-5 . TRBV11-2 TGTGCCAGCAGCTTAAACCAACAGGGTCAATGGCCCCAGCATTTT CASSLNQQGQWPQHF
. TRBJ2-7 . TRBV4-3 TGCGCCAGCAGCCAAGATAAGGGATCCTCCTACGAGCAGTACTTC CASSQDKGSSYEQYF
TRBD1 TRBJ1-2 . TRBV7-8 TGTGCCAGCAGCCTACGATTACAGGGGAACTATGGCTACACCTTC CASSLRLQGNYGYTF
. TRBJ2-7 once TRBV7-8 TGTGCCAGCAGCTTGACGGACGAGCAGTACTTC CASSLTDEQYF
TRBD1 TRBJ1-2 . TRBV6-6 TGTGCCAGCAGTGACCGGGACAGGGACGGCTACACCTTC CASSDRDRDGYTF
TRBD1 TRBJ1-5 once TRBV30 TGTGCCTGGAGCCGGGACAGGGGATCGGGTCAGCCCCAGCATTTT CAWSRDRGSGQPQHF
. TRBJ2-5 . TRBV5-4 TGTGCCAGCAGCTTGGGGCGCGAGACCCAGTACTTC CASSLGRETQYF
. TRBJ2-2 . TRBV7-2 TGTGCCAGCAGCCACAGAGGACATACTACCGGGGAGCTGTTTTTT CASSHRGHTTGELFF
TRBD1 TRBJ2-3 . TRBV6-6 TGTGCCAGCAGTCTCACAGGGGCAGATACGCAGTATTTT CASSLTGADTQYF
. TRBJ2-4 . TRBV6-1 TGTGCCAGCAGTGAGTCTCCGTTGCTAGCCAAAAACATTCAGTACTTC CASSESPLLAKNIQYF
. TRBJ1-2 . TRBV6-6 TGTGCCAGCAGTGGGGACGTGGGGGGCTACACCTTC CASSGDVGGYTF
. TRBJ1-2 . TRBV18 TGTGCCAGCTCACCACGCGGGAACTATGGCTACACCTTC CASSPRGNYGYTF
. TRBJ2-7 once TRBV7-9 . CASSWGTGSMYF